The 3 T cell receptor beta chains in this list originate from one sample, sequenced in a study of metastatic and nonmetastatic thyroid tumors. TCRdb ran MiXCR on the PCR reads. Of 85,000 to 95,000 clones in the sample, around 14% are singletons; the top ten hold 3.6%. Thyroid surgery was performed in patients who had received no treatment beforehand. Sequencing was done on a sample of blood. The receptors here all came from a female donor with papillary thyroid cancer or a benign thyroid nodule (not recorded which). Some clones in this sample may be carry-over from other donors' samples.

Comment on this clone: This may be a read error, as it is one base from a much larger clone. This sample also contains other DNA sequences that code for the same CDR3. The V gene is TRBV30, the J gene TRBJ2-2, with 9 positions matching TRBD2. The CDR3 is 17 amino acids. CDR1 GTSNPN and CDR2 SVGIG come from the germline V gene (reference sequence). The CDR3 sequence: CAWSVGRGTSQTGELFF. In DNA form, the CDR3 reads TGTGCCTGGAGTGTAGGAAGGGGGACTAGCCAAACCGGTGAGCTGTTTTTT.

Concerning this clone: Just one base apart from a much larger clone, this may be a read error. This CDR3 is also generated by other DNA sequences in the sample. The rearrangement links TRBV28 to TRBJ2-4; 8 nucleotides align to TRBD1. CDR1 and CDR2 from the germline V gene are MDHEN and SYDVKM. This CDR3 contains 16 residues. V was clipped by 2 bases and J by 2 bases; unmatched bases: 5. CDR3 in DNA: TGTGCCAGCAGTTTAGGGACAGGTGGATCCAAAAACATTCAGTACTTC. Its protein is CASSLGTGGSKNIQYF.

Ten or more counts support this clone. DNA of the CDR3: TGTGCCAGCAAGGTTCTGGCAGGCCCCGGGGGCGAGCAGTACTTC. Residues: CASKVLAGPGGEQYF. The chain joins TRBV6-1 to TRBJ2-7; D might be TRBD2 (6 bases). The V end was cut by 7 bases, the J end by 6 bases, with 22 bases between. The CDR3 extends over 15 amino acids. The germline gives CDR1 MNHNS, CDR2 SASEGT.